Sequencing of this T cell receptor (beta chain) was carried out in a study of vaccination effects on CD4 cells after COVID-19. Comment on this clone: The antigen remains unidentified.

ViraFEST expansion of antigen-specific CD4+ T cells with viral peptide pools preceded sequencing. It was after more than nine days of culture that CD4+ T cells were isolated. The person's infection with SARS-CoV-2, confirmed by PCR, took place between March and December 2020. About 2 million PBMC were placed in each well, which was supplemented with approximately 9.9 IU/ml IL-2 and approximately 10 ug/ml peptides. TCRdb's copy holds only in-frame clones and misses some; the assay was immunoSEQ multiplex PCR. The repertoire holds 42,000 or so clones, with 65% to 70% as singletons. CDR3 length: 15 amino acids. Trimming took off 0 bases at V and 7 bases at J, with 17 bases between the two ends. The V gene's germline CDR1 is SGHRS and CDR2 YFSETQ.

This receptor was obtained from a human donor who had a prior SARS-CoV-2 infection. The V gene is TRBV5-1, the J gene TRBJ2-7; perhaps TRBD1 as D (5 bases). The sequencing used CD4+ T cells from PBMCs cultured with a peptide pool, collected before COVID-19 vaccination. DNA of the CDR3: TGCGCCAGCAGCTTGGGACAGTTCCCCTCCCAGGAGCAGTACTTC. Residues: CASSLGQFPSQEQYF.